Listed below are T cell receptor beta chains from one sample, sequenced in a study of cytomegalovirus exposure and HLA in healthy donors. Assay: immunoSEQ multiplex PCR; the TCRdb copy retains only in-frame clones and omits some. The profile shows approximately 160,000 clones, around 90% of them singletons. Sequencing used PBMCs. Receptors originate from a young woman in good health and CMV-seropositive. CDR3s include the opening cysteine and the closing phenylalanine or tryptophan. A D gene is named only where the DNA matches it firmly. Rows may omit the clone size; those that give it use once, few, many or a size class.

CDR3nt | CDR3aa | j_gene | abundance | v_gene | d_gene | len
TGCGCCAGCAGCTTGGCTTCTGGACTAGCCGCCGAGCAGTACTTC | CASSLASGLAAEQYF | TRBJ2-7 | . | TRBV5-1 | TRBD2 | 15
TGCGCCAGCAGCTTGGCGGGACAGGCAGTCGGCTACACCTTC | CASSLAGQAVGYTF | TRBJ1-2 | . | TRBV5-1 | TRBD1 | 14
TGTGCCAGCGACAGGGCCTACAATCAGCCCCAGCATTTT | CASDRAYNQPQHF | TRBJ1-5 | . | TRBV6-1 | TRBD1 | 13
TGTGCCAGCAGCTTAGTTGGGACTAGTGGATCACCCCTCCACTTT | CASSLVGTSGSPLHF | TRBJ1-6 | few | TRBV5-6 | . | 15
TGTGCCAGCAGTTTATCGGGGGGACGAACTAATGAAAAACTGTTTTTT | CASSLSGGRTNEKLFF | TRBJ1-4 | . | TRBV28 | . | 16
TGTGCCAGCAGTTTAACGACAGGGAACTGGCCCCAGCATTTT | CASSLTTGNWPQHF | TRBJ1-5 | . | TRBV27 | TRBD1 | 14
TGTGCCAGCAGCCGAGGGGGGACAGGGAGAGAGACCCAGTACTTC | CASSRGGTGRETQYF | TRBJ2-5 | . | TRBV11-2 | TRBD1 | 15
TGTGCCAGCAGTGAGACAGGGGAAAACACCATATATTTT | CASSETGENTIYF | TRBJ1-3 | . | TRBV6-1 | TRBD1 | 13
TGCAGCGTTTCAAGACTAGCGGGCACAGATACGCAGTATTTT | CSVSRLAGTDTQYF | TRBJ2-3 | once | TRBV29-1 | TRBD2 | 14
TGTGCCAGCAGTTTACCCGAGACAGGGTTCGGAAAACTGTTTTTT | CASSLPETGFGKLFF | TRBJ1-4 | . | TRBV28 | TRBD1 | 15
TGCAGCGTTGAAGATCTTCTAGCGGGACTTTACAATGAGCAGTTCTTC | CSVEDLLAGLYNEQFF | TRBJ2-1 | . | TRBV29-1 | TRBD2 | 16
TGTGCCAGCAGCTCCGTGGCGGGGGGGCAAGAGACCCAGTACTTC | CASSSVAGGQETQYF | TRBJ2-5 | . | TRBV5-4 | TRBD2 | 15
TGTGCCAGCAGCTTAAAGGCCCTAGCGGTTTCCTACAATGAGCAGTTCTTC | CASSLKALAVSYNEQFF | TRBJ2-1 | . | TRBV7-2 | TRBD2 | 17
TGCGCCAGCAGCGAAAGGGACAGCACCCTCTCCTACAATGAGCAGTTCTTC | CASSERDSTLSYNEQFF | TRBJ2-1 | . | TRBV5-1 | TRBD1 | 17
TGTGCCAGCAGCAAAGAGATTAGGCTAGCGGGGCAAGAGACCCAGTACTTC | CASSKEIRLAGQETQYF | TRBJ2-5 | . | TRBV21-1 | . | 17
TGTGCCAGCGCTAGCGGGCGCACAGATACGCAGTATTTT | CASASGRTDTQYF | TRBJ2-3 | . | TRBV19 | TRBD2 | 13
TGCGCCAGCAGTCCAACCTGGACTAGCGGGATGCTCGAGCAGTACTTC | CASSPTWTSGMLEQYF | TRBJ2-7 | . | TRBV5-1 | TRBD2 | 16
TGCGCCAGCAGCCAAGGGAGGGGCCCTAGCACAGATACGCAGTATTTT | CASSQGRGPSTDTQYF | TRBJ2-3 | . | TRBV4-1 | . | 16
TGTGCCAGCAGTTCCCCGAGGGGGGGCGGCTATGGCTACACCTTC | CASSSPRGGGYGYTF | TRBJ1-2 | . | TRBV6-5 | . | 15
TGCGCCAGCAGCCACCCCAGGGACAGACCTAGCACAGATACGCAGTATTTT | CASSHPRDRPSTDTQYF | TRBJ2-3 | once | TRBV4-1 | TRBD1 | 17
TGTGCCAGCAGCTTTGGGACAGGGTACGGCTACACCTTC | CASSFGTGYGYTF | TRBJ1-2 | . | TRBV5-4 | TRBD1 | 13
TGCGCCAGCAGCCCACACGGCTCTAGCGGGAGGTTCTCCTACAATGAGCAGTTCTTC | CASSPHGSSGRFSYNEQFF | TRBJ2-1 | . | TRBV4-3 | TRBD2 | 19
TGTGCCAGCAGCTTTAGCGGGGGGGCGGGGAATGAGCAGTTCTTC | CASSFSGGAGNEQFF | TRBJ2-1 | . | TRBV11-2 | TRBD2 | 15
TGTGCCAGCAGTTACAACCGGTGGGAGCAGTACTTC | CASSYNRWEQYF | TRBJ2-7 | . | TRBV6-6 | . | 12
TGTGCCTGGAGGGGTGGACTAGCGGGAATCACAGATACGCAGTATTTT | CAWRGGLAGITDTQYF | TRBJ2-3 | . | TRBV30 | TRBD2 | 16
TGTGCCAGCAGCCAGTGGAGGGATAGCAATCAGCCCCAGCATTTT | CASSQWRDSNQPQHF | TRBJ1-5 | . | TRBV6-5 | . | 15
TGCGCCAGCAGCCAAGATCAGGTAGCGGGAGGTCGCAATGAGCAGTTCTTC | CASSQDQVAGGRNEQFF | TRBJ2-1 | . | TRBV4-1 | TRBD2 | 17
TGTGCCAGCAGCTTTCCACAGAGACTAGCGGGGTCTCCCGATGGGGCCAACGTCCTGACTTTC | CASSFPQRLAGSPDGANVLTF | TRBJ2-6 | . | TRBV7-8 | TRBD2 | 21
TGTGCCAGTAGTATACGTGGGGACTCTTTGAATCAGCCCCAGCATTTT | CASSIRGDSLNQPQHF | TRBJ1-5 | . | TRBV19 | . | 16
TGTGCCAGCAACTCCTTAGCGATAACTAGCACAGATACGCAGTATTTT | CASNSLAITSTDTQYF | TRBJ2-3 | . | TRBV6-6 | . | 16
TGTGCCAGCAGCGCGACGGGCTACAATGAGCAGTTCTTC | CASSATGYNEQFF | TRBJ2-1 | . | TRBV9 | . | 13
TGTGCCAGTAGTCAAGGTTCAGGGGCCGGGGAGACCCAGTACTTC | CASSQGSGAGETQYF | TRBJ2-5 | . | TRBV19 | . | 15
TGTGCCAGCAGCTGGACAGGCCAAGAGACCCAGTACTTC | CASSWTGQETQYF | TRBJ2-5 | . | TRBV7-2 | TRBD1 | 13
TGTGCCAGCAGCTTAGGGGGGATCACTGGGGGCGAGACCCAGTACTTC | CASSLGGITGGETQYF | TRBJ2-5 | . | TRBV7-2 | . | 16
TGTGCCAGCAGCACGGGACAGGGGGATGGCTACACCTTC | CASSTGQGDGYTF | TRBJ1-2 | . | TRBV5-4 | TRBD1 | 13
TGTGCCAGCAGCAAACCGGGACTAGCGGGAGTGGAAGATACGCAGTATTTT | CASSKPGLAGVEDTQYF | TRBJ2-3 | . | TRBV7-2 | TRBD2 | 17
TGTGCCAGCAGGACAGGAGTCTCTGGAAACACCATATATTTT | CASRTGVSGNTIYF | TRBJ1-3 | . | TRBV6-1 | . | 14
TGTGCCAGCAGCTCTAGGGGGACTAGCTCCTACGAGCAGTACTTC | CASSSRGTSSYEQYF | TRBJ2-7 | . | TRBV7-2 | TRBD2 | 15
TGCGCCAGCAGCCATTTCAACCGGGGGGACACAGATACGCAGTATTTT | CASSHFNRGDTDTQYF | TRBJ2-3 | . | TRBV4-1 | TRBD2 | 16
TGTGCCAGCGGGACAGTTCCTGGAAACACCATATATTTT | CASGTVPGNTIYF | TRBJ1-3 | . | TRBV19 | TRBD1 | 13
TGTGCCAGCAGCTTAGTCACAGCCCTCTGGGGCCAGCCCCAGCATTTT | CASSLVTALWGQPQHF | TRBJ1-5 | . | TRBV7-2 | . | 16
TGTGCCAGTAGTATGTTTTTCGGGACCCAGTACTTC | CASSMFFGTQYF | TRBJ2-5 | . | TRBV19 | . | 12
TGTGCCAGCAGCTTAATTCCAGGGTGGGGCCCCCTTAACTATGGCTACACCTTC | CASSLIPGWGPLNYGYTF | TRBJ1-2 | . | TRBV7-2 | . | 18
TGTGCCTGGTCCGACCCCCAGGGGGCTGCTAACTATGGCTACACCTTC | CAWSDPQGAANYGYTF | TRBJ1-2 | . | TRBV30 | TRBD1 | 16
TGTGCCAGCAGCACGGGACAGGTTCATGAGCAGTTCTTC | CASSTGQVHEQFF | TRBJ2-1 | . | TRBV5-6 | TRBD1 | 13
TGTGCCAGCAGTGAGTTGGGGGCGGACAATGAGCAGTTCTTC | CASSELGADNEQFF | TRBJ2-1 | once | TRBV2 | . | 14
TGTGCCAGCAGTTACTCAGGTCAGGGTGGCTACACCTTC | CASSYSGQGGYTF | TRBJ1-2 | . | TRBV6-5 | . | 13
TGTGCCAGCAGCTCCCGGGAGCAGAACACCGGGGAGCTGTTTTTT | CASSSREQNTGELFF | TRBJ2-2 | . | TRBV12-1 | . | 15
TGCGCCAGCAGCCCCGGACTGTCCTACGAGCAGTACTTC | CASSPGLSYEQYF | TRBJ2-7 | once | TRBV4-3 | . | 13
TGCGCCAGCAGCTTGGGACTAGCGGGAGAACTCTATGAGCAGTTCTTC | CASSLGLAGELYEQFF | TRBJ2-1 | . | TRBV5-1 | TRBD2 | 16
TGCAGCGTTGAAGATCTGTCCTACGAGCAGTACTTC | CSVEDLSYEQYF | TRBJ2-7 | . | TRBV29-1 | . | 12
TGCGCCAGCAGCTGGCGAGGGTGGGACACCAGCTACGAGCAGTACTTC | CASSWRGWDTSYEQYF | TRBJ2-7 | . | TRBV5-1 | . | 16
TGTGCCAGCATCTTGCAGGGGGCTGGGACCGGGGAGCTGTTTTTT | CASILQGAGTGELFF | TRBJ2-2 | . | TRBV6-1 | TRBD1 | 15
TGTGCCAGCAGTTTGGCGGACAGGGCTTTTGAAAAACTGTTTTTT | CASSLADRAFEKLFF | TRBJ1-4 | . | TRBV28 | TRBD1 | 15
TGCGCCAGCAGCCGAGGACAGGCGTACAATGAGCAGTTCTTC | CASSRGQAYNEQFF | TRBJ2-1 | . | TRBV4-3 | TRBD1 | 14